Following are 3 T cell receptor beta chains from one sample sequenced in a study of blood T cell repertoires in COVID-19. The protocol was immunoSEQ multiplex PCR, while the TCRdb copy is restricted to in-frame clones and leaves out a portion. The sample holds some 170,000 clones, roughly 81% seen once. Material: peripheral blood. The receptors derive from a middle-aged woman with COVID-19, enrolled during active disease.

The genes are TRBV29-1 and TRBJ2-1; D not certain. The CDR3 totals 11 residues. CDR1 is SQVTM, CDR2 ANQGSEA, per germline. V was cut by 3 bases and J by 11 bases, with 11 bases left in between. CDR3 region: CSVDLGTKQFF. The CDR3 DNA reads TGCAGCGTTGATCTGGGCACCAAGCAGTTCTTC.

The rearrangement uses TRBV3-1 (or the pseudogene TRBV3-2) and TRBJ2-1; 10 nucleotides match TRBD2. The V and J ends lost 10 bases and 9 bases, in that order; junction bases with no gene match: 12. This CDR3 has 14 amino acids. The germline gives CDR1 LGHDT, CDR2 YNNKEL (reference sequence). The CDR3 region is CATGLANLWGEQFF. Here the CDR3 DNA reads TGTGCCACGGGACTAGCGAACCTTTGGGGTGAGCAGTTCTTC.

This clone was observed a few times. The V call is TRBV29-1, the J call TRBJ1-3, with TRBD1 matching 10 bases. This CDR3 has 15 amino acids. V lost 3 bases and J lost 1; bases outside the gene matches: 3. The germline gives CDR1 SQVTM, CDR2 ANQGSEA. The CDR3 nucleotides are TGCAGCGTTGAGGGGACAGGGGTATCTGGAAACACCATATATTTT. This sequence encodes CSVEGTGVSGNTIYF. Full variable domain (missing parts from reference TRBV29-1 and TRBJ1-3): SAVISQKPSRDICQRGTSLTIQCQVDSQVTMMFWYRQQPGQSLTLIATANQGSEATYESGFVIDKFPISRPNLTFSTLTVSNMSPEDSSIYLCSVEGTGVSGNTIYFGEGSWLTVV.